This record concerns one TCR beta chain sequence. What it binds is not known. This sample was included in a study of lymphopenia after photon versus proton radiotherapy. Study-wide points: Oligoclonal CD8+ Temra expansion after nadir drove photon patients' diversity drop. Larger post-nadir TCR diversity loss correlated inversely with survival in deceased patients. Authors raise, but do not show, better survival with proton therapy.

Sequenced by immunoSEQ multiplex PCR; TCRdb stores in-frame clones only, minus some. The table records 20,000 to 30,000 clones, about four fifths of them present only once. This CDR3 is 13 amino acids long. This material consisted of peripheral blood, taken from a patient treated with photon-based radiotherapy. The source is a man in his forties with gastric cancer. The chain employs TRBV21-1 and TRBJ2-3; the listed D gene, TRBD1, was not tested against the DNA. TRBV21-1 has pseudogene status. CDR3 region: CASSTVHTDTQYF. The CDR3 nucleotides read TGTGCCAGCAGCACAGTACATACAGATACGCAGTATTTT.